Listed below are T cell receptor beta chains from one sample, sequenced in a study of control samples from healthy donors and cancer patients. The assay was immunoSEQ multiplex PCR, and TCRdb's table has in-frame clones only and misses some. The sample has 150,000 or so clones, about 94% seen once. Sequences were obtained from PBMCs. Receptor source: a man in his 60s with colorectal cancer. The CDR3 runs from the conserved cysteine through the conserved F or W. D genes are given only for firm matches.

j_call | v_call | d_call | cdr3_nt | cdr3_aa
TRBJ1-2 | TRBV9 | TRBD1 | TGTGCCAGCAGCGTAGATGGGACAGGGAACTATGGCTACACCTTC | CASSVDGTGNYGYTF
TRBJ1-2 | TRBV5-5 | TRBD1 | TGTGCCAGCAGCATTGGGACAGAGAACTATGGCTACACCTTC | CASSIGTENYGYTF
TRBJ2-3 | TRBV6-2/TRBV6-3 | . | TGTGCCAGCAGTTACATCACAGATACGCAGTATTTT | CASSYITDTQYF
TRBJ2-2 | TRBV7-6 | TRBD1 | TGTGCCAGCAGCTCCCCGGGACAGGGGCACACCGGGGAGCTGTTTTTT | CASSSPGQGHTGELFF
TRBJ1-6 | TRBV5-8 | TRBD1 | TGTGCCAGCAGCTTGGAGGGACAGGGGTCCTTTTCCTATAATTCACCCCTCCACTTT | CASSLEGQGSFSYNSPLHF
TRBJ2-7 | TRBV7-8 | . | TGTGCCAGCAGCCCCCCCTTCCGGATCTACGAGCAGTACTTC | CASSPPFRIYEQYF
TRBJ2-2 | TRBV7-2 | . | TGTGCCAGCAGCTTAAGGCGGACCACCGGGGAGCTGTTTTTT | CASSLRRTTGELFF
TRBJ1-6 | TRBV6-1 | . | TGTGCCAGCAGTGACAGGTCGGGCTCCTATAATTCACCCCTCCACTTT | CASSDRSGSYNSPLHF
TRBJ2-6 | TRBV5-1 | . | TGCGCCAGCAGCTTGTGGCGGGACCACGGGGCCGGGGCCAACGTCCTGACTTTC | CASSLWRDHGAGANVLTF
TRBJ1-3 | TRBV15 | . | TGTGCCACCAGCAGAGGCTCGCCTGGAAACACCATATATTTT | CATSRGSPGNTIYF
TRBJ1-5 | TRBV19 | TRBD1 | TGTGCCAGTAGTACAGGGGGGGCCAGTACCAATCAGCCCCAGCATTTT | CASSTGGASTNQPQHF
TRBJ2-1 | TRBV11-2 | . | TGTGCCAGCAGCTTAGCGGCAGGGGCGAATGAGCAGTTCTTC | CASSLAAGANEQFF
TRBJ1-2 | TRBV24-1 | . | TGTGCCACCAGTGATATGAGCCCGGACGGAGATAACTATGGCTACACCTTC | CATSDMSPDGDNYGYTF
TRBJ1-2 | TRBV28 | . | TGTGCCAGCAGTTTTTCGAATAGGCGTGGCTACACCTTC | CASSFSNRRGYTF